The present TCR beta chain was sequenced within a study of T cell responses to AZD1222 COVID-19 vaccine. This CDR3 spans 16 amino acids. V dropped 3 bases and J dropped 1 base, with 15 bases sitting between them. Germline V CDR1 and CDR2: MDHEN, SYDVKM. As regards this clone: The antigen remains unidentified.

Produced via immunoSEQ multiplex PCR; TCRdb's table is partial and in-frame only. The sample has some 110,000 clones, around 90% seen once. General study results and limits: Elevations in Spike-specific TCR breadth and depth followed administration of two AZD1222 doses. The sample set comprised mostly white British donors with more females, and clonal diversity was possibly underestimated. Researchers took repertoire samples only after the peak T cell response had come. Unmutated variant regions are reportedly targeted by nearly half of spike-specific TCRs.

This specimen consisted of peripheral blood, obtained 28 days after the second AZD1222 dose. The TCR originated in an adult who received the AZD1222 COVID-19 vaccine. The J gene is TRBJ1-1, the V gene TRBV28, with D perhaps TRBD1 (5 bases). CDR3 nucleotides: TGTGCCAGCAGTTTCCCCTACGGGGGGTGGAACACTGAAGCTTTCTTT. It yields the protein CASSFPYGGWNTEAFF.